The present T cell receptor (beta chain) was sequenced within a study of CD39 and CD103 CD8 tumor-infiltrating T cells (dated by TCRdb to 2016 to 2019). Study-wide context: The repertoire comparisons shown came from four patients: one with an HPV-positive HNSCC, one with an HPV-negative HNSCC, one with ovarian cancer and one with melanoma. TCRbeta CDR3 deep sequencing compared repertoires of CD8 TIL subsets defined by CD103 and CD39 with peripheral memory CD8 T cells.

Patients were not receiving therapy at sample collection, though earlier treatments ranged from chemotherapy, radiotherapy, surgery and immunotherapy to none. After thawing, cells were enriched for T lymphocytes using a negative-selection kit, and EpCAM beads were added for tumor-infiltrating lymphocytes. CD8 TIL subsets were FACS-sorted as CD3+CD4-CD8+CD45RA- cells split by CD39 and CD103 expression into DN, SP and DP. Tumor specimens were minced and digested with hyaluronidase, collagenase and DNase for 1 h, filtered, Ficoll-enriched and cryopreserved. Populations were sorted to approximately 99% purity on a FACSAria II, and cell pellets were frozen for TCR sequencing without culture. From about 10,000 to 100,000 sorted cells per subset, genomic DNA was extracted using the DNeasy Blood and Tissue Kit. The immunoSEQ service sequenced and mapped the TCRbeta V-J or V-D-J regions, with each sample reaching coverage above 9.5x. Regarding the original processing steps: Only productive rearrangements exported from the immunoSEQ Analyzer platform were analyzed, with clonality assessed on the 500 most abundant clones. Repertoire overlap between populations was quantified with the Morisita-Horn similarity index and the Jaccard index. Morisita-Horn similarity between CD8 T-cell subset TCR repertoires was measured in over five cancer patients. TCRdb took this table from immuneACCESS and kept in-frame rearrangements with V and J called. Such tables lack part of the clones; where checked against another copy, unresolved V genes explain under half of the gap, and the rest is unexplained. The V and J calls and clone size are taken from that table; D and trimming were inferred from the DNA. The sample has fewer than 3,000 clones on record, 83% of them singletons. The leading ten clones occupy about 22% of the sample.

The junction shows trimming of 7 bases on V and 0 bases on J, and the gene matches do not reach 5 bases of it. Taken from cysteine to phenylalanine, the CDR3 has 15 residues. The retained sequence is limited to the CDR3, 45 bases, with the frame set at the first base. Looking up the germline V gene yields CDR1 SQVTM and CDR2 ANQGSEA. Points the paper makes about the study in general: Compared with DN and SP CD8 TILs and with blood memory CD8 T cells, DP CD8 TILs appeared more oligoclonal, with the top 30 clonotypes covering about 56-86%. DP TIL clonotypes were rarely detected in blood or uninvolved lymph node, whereas DN TIL clonotypes were found to largely overlap with peripheral memory CD8 repertoires.

A single count supports this clone. Its cognate antigen has yet to be identified. Nothing much larger sits one base from this clone, and base qualities are not available. Source material: CD39- CD103- CD8+ T cells sorted from the tumor. Per the publication, the cell subset or site label means: CD103-CD39- double-negative CD45RA- CD8 T cells. This TCR was sampled from a human donor with head and neck squamous cell carcinoma. The sequence links TRBV29-1 to TRBJ1-3, with 11 junctional bases fitting TRBD1. Here is the DNA: TGCAGCGGTCCGGGACAGGGGGACTCTGGAAACACCATATATTTT. It codes for CSGPGQGDSGNTIYF.